This T cell receptor beta chain is from a study of shared clonotypes between healthy human individuals. Every subset's genomic DNA went evenly onto several immunoSEQ plates. Using immunoSEQ multiplex PCR, the repertoire was profiled, and TCRdb retains in-frame clones only, with some absent. The sample holds around 600,000 clones, 95% to 98% seen once. Naive CD8 cells, CD45RO-negative and positively selected for CCR7, excluded terminally differentiated effector memory CD45RA+ cells. This CDR3 region has 15 residues. J lost 5 bases, V lost 2 bases, and 3 bases had no gene match. Looked up from germline, CDR1 is KGHSH and CDR2 is LQKENI. On this clone itself: The antigen remains undetermined.

Study findings and constraints: Sequencing of the sorted subsets was shown by rarefaction to be incomplete despite large depth. Non-shared clonotypes had lower generation probabilities than clonotypes shared by all four sorted-subset donors.

The clonotype comes from a man aged 25 to 45 in good health. Sequencing was performed on naive CD8+ T cells sorted from blood. The V gene is TRBV18, the J gene TRBJ2-1; 10 bases line up with TRBD2. The CDR3 nucleotides are TGTGCCAGCTCACCAAGCGGGAGGGAAAACAATGAGCAGTTCTTC. Its protein product is CASSPSGRENNEQFF.